This TCR beta chain was profiled in a study of control samples from healthy donors and cancer patients. Sequencing was performed with immunoSEQ multiplex PCR; in TCRdb, only in-frame clones are kept and a portion is missing. The repertoire includes tens of thousands of clones, more than 85% of them detected once, and over 0.95% sits in the top ten. There are 16 residues in the CDR3. The V gene lost 2 bases and the J gene lost 0 bases, with 14 bases spanning the gap. CDR1 and CDR2 from the germline V gene are SGHTA and FQGTGA. Sequencing was performed on PBMCs. This TCR derives from a woman aged 40 to 50 with lung cancer. The chain employs TRBV7-3 and TRBJ2-7, with D unclear. Here the CDR3 reads CASSLSGAYSSYEQYF. CDR3 in DNA: TGTGCCAGCAGCTTATCGGGTGCGTACAGCTCCTACGAGCAGTACTTC.